The clone carrying this T cell receptor (beta chain) occurred a few times. As yet, its antigen is unknown. TCRdb re-called the reads with MiXCR, one entry per CDR3 protein. The sample shows about 14,000 distinct CDR3 sequences, less than 20% of them seen only once. The source of the sample is a study of liver allograft versus peripheral blood T cells. Whole-study context: Transplanted-liver T cell receptor repertoires were compared with recipients' peripheral blood repertoires. Whole-study findings and limits: Reports indicated that T cell receptor repertoires inside liver allografts differed from those in peripheral blood.

Trimming removed 4 bases from V and 7 bases from J, with 15 bases in between. The CDR3 spans 14 residues. The TCR comes from a human patient who had a liver transplant. T cells may partly derive from the graft donor. J is TRBJ2-1 and V is TRBV5-3, with a possible D match to TRBD1 (6 bases). Being an ORF, TRBV5-3 has a function that is uncertain. CDR3 in amino acids: CARSRRTARNEQFF. The CDR3 region has the DNA TGTGCCAGAAGCCGTCGGACAGCTCGAAATGAGCAGTTCTTC.